This T cell receptor beta chain came from a study of blood T cell repertoires in COVID-19. Study as a whole: Samples of COVID-19 (acute and convalescent) were obtained from the United States, Italy and Spain. The analysed material was cDNA or gDNA that came from T cells, B-cell-depleted T cells, or PBMCs.

Sequenced by immunoSEQ multiplex PCR; TCRdb stores in-frame clones only, minus some. The table lists around 330,000 clones, approximately 88% of them singletons. Assignment of participants to cohorts was predicated upon participant-reported clinical history. The J segment lost 1 base and the V segment lost 6 bases, leaving 10 bases of the junction unmatched. The CDR3 has 16 residues. Germline lookup yields CDR1 MDHEN and CDR2 SYDVKM. Sequenced material: PBMCs or T cells enriched from blood (not recorded which). The J gene is TRBJ2-7, the V gene TRBV28; the match to TRBD1 covers 9 bases. This sequence originates from a man aged 55-75 years who had recovered from COVID-19. CDR3 bases: TGTGCCAGCAGGCCCCCCCCCGGGACAGGGTCCTACGAGCAGTACTTC. Translated: CASRPPPGTGSYEQYF.